This T cell receptor beta chain was recovered during a study of T-cell memory formation after mild COVID-19. Study-level information: TCR clusters mostly belonged to single donors. Whole-study findings and limits: Day 15 to 85 contractors were CD4/CD8 balanced; later expanders leaned CD4+. Of the contracting clones, CD4+ ones lay mainly in CM and EM, and CD8+ ones in EMRA. The study detected some responding clones in pre-infection memory, suggesting cross-reactive memory joined.

There are many counts of this clonotype. Antigen unknown. TCRdb reprocessed the 5' RACE reads with MiXCR, giving one entry per CDR3 protein. The table has roughly 250,000 distinct CDR3 sequences, less than 20% seen once. The CDR3 extends over 15 amino acids. The V gene end was trimmed by 2 bases and the J gene end by 5 bases; junction bases not matched to a gene: 4. Germline V gene data show CDR1 as MNHEY and CDR2 as SVGAGI. The clonotype was recovered from a man aged 18 to 35 who had mild COVID-19 (a few samples of this study predate the infection). Cell type and time point are not known. The sample consisted of PBMCs or a T cell subset sorted from them (not recorded which). V gene TRBV6-5 combines with J gene TRBJ2-1, with 9 bases that match TRBD1. CDR3 sequence (DNA): TGTGCCAGCAGTTACACGGGACAGGGTAACAATGAGCAGTTCTTC. It specifies CASSYTGQGNNEQFF.